This T cell receptor beta chain came from a study of T cells in Graves' hyperthyroidism and ophthalmopathy. Study in general: Peripheral blood was obtained at initial diagnosis, preceding any treatment.

TCR beta CDR3 regions were amplified from RNA transcripts. The TCR CDR3 first-round RT-PCR relied on the HTBI primer set. TCRdb re-called the multiplex PCR reads with MiXCR, one entry per CDR3 protein. The data hold over 550,000 distinct CDR3 sequences, with over 15% observed a single time. Findings and limits, study-wide: Appearing also in blood were most of the thyroid clonotypes expanded above 0.001.

The CDR3 sequence is 13 residues long. V gave up 8 bases and J gave up 7 bases, with 14 bases separating them. Looked up from germline, CDR1 is KGHDR and CDR2 is SFDVKD. With respect to this clonotype: The antigen is unknown.

The chain carries TRBV24-1 and TRBJ2-1; possible D gene TRBD1, 6 bases. Sequenced material: blood. This TCR was sampled from a woman between 18 and 29 years old with Graves' hyperthyroidism. The DNA of the CDR3 is TGTGCCACCAAAAGGGCAGGGACAAATGAGCAGTTCTTC. The encoded protein is CATKRAGTNEQFF.